The sequence of this TCR beta chain was determined in a study of shared clonotypes between healthy human individuals (dated by TCRdb to 2020 to 2022). With regard to the full study: Three men and a couple of women, aged 18 to 49 years, made up the cohort. For each donor, CD4 naive and CD4 memory were each run on three plates, CD8 naive on two plates, and CD8 memory on one plate. To estimate repertoire size and how much clonotype sharing occurs between individuals, the study deeply sequenced the blood TCR repertoires of several healthy adults. Libraries were prepared and TCR repertoires were sequenced by different laboratories using diverse techniques, in order to increase sequencing depth and limit assay-specific biases. Each donor's leukapheresis produced roughly between roughly 0.94 and 9.5 billion PBMCs.

The donors were healthy, HIV-negative adults who had no recently reported acute infections or vaccinations. Every donor was a Caucasian adult living in Nashville, Tennessee, USA. CD4+ T cells were enriched through magnetic negative selection, after which naive cells were positively selected on CD45RA and the remaining negative fraction served as the memory subset. Blood was obtained by leukapheresis, after which PBMCs were separated by Ficoll-Histopaque density gradient centrifugation and cryopreserved in liquid nitrogen vapor phase. Purity and quantity of every magnetically sorted T cell population were checked by analytical flow cytometry. From each sorted fraction, genomic DNA was isolated and quantified by UV absorbance on a Nanodrop 2000c. CDR1 and CDR2, per the germline V gene, are SGDLS and YYNGEE. Its CDR3 holds 11 amino acids, cysteine through phenylalanine. The sequence is cut down to CDR3 DNA, 33 bases in frame from base 1. V is shortened by 4 bases, J by 10 bases, and the region joining them spans 12 bases.

TCR CDR3 regions were amplified from genomic DNA by multiplex PCR using the deep immunoSEQ assay. Genomic DNA extracted from each cell subset was distributed evenly over all wells of several immunoSEQ 96-well plates, and each plate served as one replicate. For sorted subsets, each replicate PCR was loaded with 200 ng genomic DNA, equivalent to about 30,000 T cell genomes. Purified libraries were quantified with a Qubit 3.0 fluorometer, sized on a Bioanalyzer 2100, and re-quantified with the KAPA Library Quantification kit. Every immunoSEQ 96-well plate was sequenced on a dedicated single-read 150-cycle Illumina NextSeq 550 flow cell. Regarding the original processing steps: Because the immunoSEQ output included only junctional sequences and no quality scores, the filtering could not be the same as the filtering used for full-length reads. To assign V/J genes and CDR3, sequences were annotated against IMGT germline references using PyIR, a Python wrapper for IgBLAST v1.9. Reads with weak V/J assignments (E-value above 1e-6), missing CDR3, stop codons, out-of-frame junctions, or ambiguous translated residues were removed. V3J clonotypes were defined by identical inferred V gene, J gene, and CDR3 amino acid sequence. The percentage overlap between two repertoires was calculated by dividing the number of shared unique clonotypes by the size of the smaller repertoire. RTK rarefaction, the Chao1 estimator, and Recon v2.1 estimates of unobserved clonotypes were used to assess repertoire richness. OLGA was used to compute generation probabilities for all TCRbeta clonotypes that the gDNA method yielded from a few donors. The source is immuneACCESS, and TCRdb retained only in-frame sequences with V and J called. Part of the clones is not carried over; for the studies checked, unresolved V genes explain less than half of this, and the remainder is unexplained. V, J and clone size are taken as reported in that table, and D and trimming were inferred from the DNA itself. This sample lists a few hundred thousand clones; 74% were detected once. Around a tenth of the sample lies in the top ten.

Concerning this clone itself: It lacks a known antigen. Base quality data are lacking; no much larger clone is found one base away.

Overall results and qualifications from the work: Larger estimated clonotype richness was generally found for naive subsets than for memory subsets. When several donors were compared, the shared fraction of clonotypes was about 5.5% for naive CD4, more than 3% for naive CD8, more than 2% for memory CD4, and roughly 0.43% for memory CD8. Pairwise subsampling led to the expectation that sequencing depth would affect the degree of clonotype sharing among donors. Even with the large sequencing depth, rarefaction of the sorted-subset datasets indicated that sequencing was incomplete. Sampling was restricted to blood, and TCR repertoires in tissue are likely to differ from TCR repertoires in blood. Because the study included only a small number of donors, the genetic and exposure-history diversity represented was limited. Clonotypes shared by all four sorted-subset donors showed higher generation probabilities than non-shared clonotypes.

Material: memory CD4+ T cells sorted from blood. The intended sense of this specimen's cell subset or site label: CD45RA-negative fraction. The TCR was taken from a young man in good health. Recombination linked TRBV9 to TRBJ2-7; no D segment can be confidently identified. This receptor carries the CDR3 CASSRRPLQYF. The nucleotides read TGTGCCAGCAGCCGTCGTCCTCTCCAGTACTTC.